Detailed here is one T cell receptor beta chain. This clonotype was recorded at least ten times. What antigen it recognizes has not been identified. Per-base qualities were not stored, and no clone one base away is much larger. The library was made by multiplex PCR. Sequencing took place on an Illumina HiSeq 4000. iRepertoire HTBI primers and Arm-PCR amplification of CDR3 regions were used to construct TCR beta libraries. Gel purification was performed on PCR products prior to sequencing. In the authors' own workflow: A total of 62 TRBV and 14 TRBJ segments were identified across samples and were used for gene usage analysis of CDR3 amino acid clonotypes. COPE and FqMerger were used to merge the filtered high-quality paired reads into contigs. Contigs were aligned with BLAST to IMGT TRBV, TRBD and TRBJ reference genes, and CDR3 was defined per IMGT. Highly expanded clones were defined as clonotypes with a frequency above 0.1%. Repertoire diversity was measured by Shannon entropy, and V-J evenness by the Gini coefficient. A clonotype was considered public if more than one individual shared it. TCRdb passed the public sequencing reads through fastp at Q25 and MiXCR, retaining productive beta sequences. Entries that share a CDR3 protein sequence are merged under the most common genes and DNA. TCRdb's processing, not the authors', yielded these V and J calls. This sample gives about 610,000 distinct CDR3 sequences in total; roughly 16% of them show up just once. Jointly, the top ten make up about 12% of the sample.

The CDR3, from cysteine to phenylalanine, totals 14 residues. Only the CDR3 DNA is retained, 42 bases long and in frame from the first base. Per the germline V gene, MDHEN is the CDR1 and SYDVKM is the CDR2. V is pared back by 8 bases and J by 1 base, with 12 bases lying between the germline termini. The time point label corresponds to: newly diagnosed GD, antithyroid drugs for less than 3 months. For both TCR sequencing and RNA sequencing, RNA was extracted from PBMCs in TRIzol. The diagnosis of Graves' disease followed American Thyroid Association guidelines. The patients came from an endocrinology department in Xi'an, China. Each patient gave around 9.2 milliliters of peripheral blood, collected in an EDTA anticoagulant tube. Ficoll Paque Plus density gradient separation was used to isolate PBMCs, and no further T cell sorting was done. An Agilent 2100 Bioanalyzer and agarose gel were used to check RNA quality, while a NanoDrop 2000 measured RNA concentration.

This entry is derived from a study of regulatory T cells in long-lasting Graves disease (dated by TCRdb to the early 2020s). Study-level background: Newly diagnosed Graves' disease patients had taken antithyroid drugs for less than 3 months. Persistent Graves' disease patients were compared with newly diagnosed Graves' disease patients by peripheral blood TCR sequencing and RNA sequencing. The study was registered as a clinical trial and conducted in China. A total of some 35 samples underwent TCR sequencing, from about 13 patients with persistent Graves' disease and approximately 20 patients with newly diagnosed Graves' disease. Here is what the overall study found, with its caveats: The study examined only peripheral blood because the primary lesion, thyroid tissue, could not be accessed. Sequencing and analysis were limited to the TCR beta chain. A larger number of public clonotypes was shared among persistent patients (under 3,000) than among newly diagnosed patients (approximately 1,000). The authors acknowledged the small sample size as a limitation that may reduce accuracy. Persistent disease showed preferential use of TRBV28, TRBJ1-2 and TRBJ2-5, whereas newly diagnosed disease favored TRBV20-1 and TRBJ2-1. Compared with newly diagnosed patients, patients with persistent Graves' disease had lower TCR Shannon entropy and fewer highly expanded clones, which suggests clonal expansion.

Another study also made use of these data, one on T cells in Graves' hyperthyroidism and ophthalmopathy. The second publication reports: Stable Graves' hyperthyroidism was defined as the absence of progression to ophthalmopathy over 18 months of follow-up. Hyperthyroidism patients were newly diagnosed, had a disease duration of under 2 months, and were aged 18 to 65 years. Exclusion was applied to patients with uncontrolled infections, other autoimmune diseases, pregnancy or lactation. Diagnoses were established on the basis of clinical symptoms, serum thyroxine and TRAb, thyroid ultrasound, and orbital computed tomography. A first-round RT-PCR of the TCR CDR3 used the HTBI primer set with the Qiagen OneStep RT-PCR kit. Most expanded thyroid clonotypes (frequency above 0.001) were also found in blood, which suggests that blood repertoires may mirror thyroid immune responses. A 13 V-J signature model separated ophthalmopathy from stable hyperthyroidism, with just over 85% sensitivity and approximately 81% specificity in cross-validation and 80%/75% in testing. In validation, the model predicted progression to ophthalmopathy with 55% to 71% sensitivity and about 72% specificity, a median of approximately 6.7 months before onset. TCR V-J signatures able to tell the groups apart were searched for in a discovery cohort of 95 or so patients, of whom over 40 had Graves' ophthalmopathy and about 60 had stable Graves' hyperthyroidism. Whether ophthalmopathy could be predicted prospectively was tested in an independent validation cohort made up of 18 to 20 hyperthyroidism patients plus 17 patients who later progressed to ophthalmopathy. The 100 discovery patients were randomly split 7:3 into training and test sets. In over five Graves' hyperthyroidism patients, the study also compared T-cell repertoires from thyroid tissue with T-cell repertoires from blood. After blood sampling, hyperthyroidism patients were treated with methimazole at a starting dose of 30 mg daily, and ophthalmopathy patients were treated with high-dose intravenous methylprednisolone. Libraries were constructed in a second round of multiplex PCR, after which size selection and purification were performed. Paired-end sequencing of the libraries was performed with 100 bp reads on an Illumina HiSeq2000. SOAPnuke was used to process the raw data, throwing out any read that contained adapters or uncalled bases, had a mean Phred below 15, or lacked an exact constant-primer or identifier match. High-quality paired reads were merged using COPE v1.2.5, and each unique nucleotide sequence was defined as a clonotype. MiTCR v1.1 was used to align the clonotypes against IMGT TRBV, TRBD and TRBJ reference segments. The analysis included only V-J combinations with a frequency above 0.0001, which together covered more than 99% of the repertoires. A TCS score was defined as the ratio of F50 (clonal expansion) to E x V (chaos), with BLOSUM62-based TCRdist applied between CDR3 peptides within each V-J. Welch's t-statistics and random forest reduced around 510 V-J features to about 13, which were used in a naive Bayes classifier (R e1071). Sample size was not statistically predetermined, and investigators were not blinded to group allocation. TCR Vbeta CDR3 sequencing of some 140 peripheral blood samples (43 ophthalmopathy, 75 to 80 hyperthyroidism and approximately 17 progressor patients) is reported in the paper.

This material consisted of peripheral blood mononuclear cells (PBMCs), taken at new diagnosis, from a patient treated with antithyroid drugs. This receptor was obtained from a man between 18 and 35 years old with Graves disease. Donor details come from another sample of the same person, matched by shared clones. Here the chain combines TRBV28 and TRBJ2-1, with a weak D call of TRBD1 (5 bases match). The CDR3 corresponds to CASYSGRSYNEQFF. The sequence in DNA is TGTGCCAGCTATTCAGGGCGGTCCTACAATGAGCAGTTCTTC. The full variable domain, with segments outside the CDR3 supplied by the reference TRBV28 and TRBJ2-1 proteins, appears as DVKVTQSSRYLVKRTGEKVFLECVQDMDHENMFWYRQDPGLGLRLIYFSYDVKMKEKGDIPEGYSVSREKKERFSLILESASTNQTSMYLCASYSGRSYNEQFFGPGTRLTVL.